These 28 T cell receptor beta chains were all obtained from the same sample, sequenced in a study of T cell clusters in autoimmune cytopenias. Multiplex touch-down PCR amplified TRB using TRB-A and TRB-B pools in one tube. From its re-call of the multiplex PCR reads, TCRdb lists each CDR3 protein once, without DNA. The table gives a few thousand distinct CDR3 sequences; the top ten clones make up less than 20% of it. Some 38,000 genome equivalents of blood DNA were amplified for TRB. The sample was also reused in another study, on T cell repertoires in aging, cancer and after chemotherapy.

Sequencing used peripheral blood. Source of these receptors: a human donor in good health.

This clonotype is identified as medium-sized (0.01 to 0.1%) from frequency. This rearrangement joins TRBV5-4 to TRBJ1-2; absent DNA, TCRdb's TRBD1 call cannot be checked. Germline V lookup: CDR1 SGHNT, CDR2 YYREEE (reference sequence). This CDR3 has 15 amino acids. The CDR3 protein is CASTPRTDYNYGYTF.

In terms of frequency, this clonotype is large. V and J are TRBV29-1 and TRBJ2-5; TCRdb picks TRBD2, but there is no DNA to check that call. The CDR3 is made up of 13 amino acids. The germline CDR1 and CDR2 sequences are SQVTM and ANQGSEA. CDR3 sequence reads: CSGGLAGSETQYF.

By frequency, this clonotype is large. The V and J genes are TRBV29-1 and TRBJ2-3; TCRdb returns TRBD2, unconfirmable since there is no DNA. Germline CDR1 SQVTM, CDR2 ANQGSEA. This CDR3 is built from 11 residues. The CDR3 sequence is CSARLTDTQYF.

This clonotype is called medium-sized based on its frequency. The rearrangement links TRBV29-1 to TRBJ1-5; checking the TCRdb D call of TRBD1 is not possible without DNA. The V gene's germline CDR1 is SQVTM and CDR2 ANQGSEA. There are 13 residues in the CDR3. CDR3 loop: CSATGQDDQPQHF.

This clonotype is called medium-sized based on its frequency. CDR3: CASSPFAASGASYNEQFF. The J gene is TRBJ2-1, the V gene TRBV18; without DNA, the TCRdb call of TRBD2 cannot be checked. Germline values: CDR1 KGHSH, CDR2 LQKENI. This CDR3 spans 18 amino acids.

This clonotype registers medium-sized (0.01 to 0.1%) by frequency. The CDR3 loop is CASSYAPPQGGTYNEQFF. The chain combines TRBV6-6 with TRBJ2-1; TCRdb's assignment of TRBD1 cannot be checked, as there is no DNA. Germline values: CDR1 MNHNY, CDR2 SVGAGI (reference sequence). The length of the CDR3 is 18 residues.

The chain joins TRBV5-1 to TRBJ2-2; TCRdb returns TRBD1, unconfirmable since there is no DNA. The germline V gene has CDR1 SGHRS and CDR2 YFSETQ. There are 15 residues in the CDR3. CDR3 sequence reads: CASSPGSPGDGELFF. The full variable domain, rest sourced from reference TRBV5-1 and TRBJ2-2, is KAGVTQTPRYLIKTRGQQVTLSCSPISGHRSVSWYQQTPGQGLQFLFEYFSETQRNKGNFPGRFSGRQFSNSRSEMNVSTLELGDSALYLCASSPGSPGDGELFFGEGSRLTVL.

This clonotype counts as medium-sized by frequency. The chain uses TRBV6-2 or TRBV6-3 and TRBJ1-2. Germline loops: CDR1 MNHEY, CDR2 SVGEGT. This CDR3 spans 14 amino acids. CDR3 residues: CASSEAGGRSGYTF.

The chain couples TRBV6-5 to TRBJ1-6. The CDR3 spans 15 residues. Germline CDR1 MNHEY, CDR2 SVGAGI. The chain's CDR3 is CASRVRPTYNSPLHF.

This clonotype is classed as medium-sized by frequency. This chain connects TRBV6-5 to TRBJ2-3. Looked up from germline, CDR1 is MNHEY and CDR2 is SVGAGI. This CDR3 region has 12 residues. The CDR3: CASRVGESTQYF.

This clonotype shows up as medium-sized by frequency. V usage is TRBV15 and J usage is TRBJ2-3. The CDR3 consists of 17 residues. Looked up from germline, CDR1 is LNHNV and CDR2 is YYDKDF (reference sequence). The CDR3 is CATSRDLAVTSTDTQYF.

The CDR3 sequence is CAITDSSGNTIYF. The rearrangement uses TRBV10-3 and TRBJ1-3. This CDR3 is built from 13 residues. Germline V gene lookup returns CDR1 ENHRY and CDR2 SYGVKD.

By frequency, this clonotype is medium-sized (0.01 to 0.1%). The chain couples TRBV19 to TRBJ1-5. The CDR3 is made up of 15 amino acids. CDR1 LNHDA and CDR2 SQIVND come from the germline V gene (reference sequence). The CDR3: CASSLRLEGNQPQHF.

The J gene is TRBJ1-5, the V gene TRBV6-6; TCRdb proposes TRBD1, but this gene call is untestable without DNA. The germline V gene has CDR1 MNHNY and CDR2 SVGAGI (reference sequence). The CDR3 is 16 residues long. CDR3 protein: CASSYSRTGYNQPQHF.

The chain uses TRBV6-4 and TRBJ2-5; TCRdb outputs TRBD2, but without DNA this stays unchecked. CDR1 and CDR2 (germline): MRHNA, SNTAGT. The CDR3 contains 15 residues. This CDR3 reads CASSDEKWREETQYF.

The chain recombines TRBV7-2 with TRBJ2-7. Germline V CDR1 and CDR2: SGHTA, FQGNSA. This CDR3 region has 13 residues. CDR3 amino acids: CASSLGVSYEQYF. The whole variable domain, filled in from reference TRBV7-2 and TRBJ2-7, reads GAGVSQSPSNKVTEKGKDVELRCDPISGHTALYWYRQSLGQGLEFLIYFQGNSAPDKSGLPSDRFSAERTGGSVSTLTIQRTQQEDSAVYLCASSLGVSYEQYFGPGTRLTVT.

The chain has TRBV7-7 and TRBJ2-5; TCRdb outputs TRBD1, but without DNA this stays unchecked. The CDR3 consists of 15 residues. Germline V gene data show CDR1 as SSHAT and CDR2 as FNYEAQ (reference sequence). The CDR3 sequence: CASSQRTGGKETQYF.

The CDR3 spells CTPRTEGGNEQFF. The chain has TRBV20-1 and TRBJ2-1; as DNA is missing, the TRBD1 call by TCRdb cannot be tested. CDR1 DFQATT and CDR2 SNEGSKA come from the germline V gene (reference sequence). CDR3 size: 13 residues.

This chain joins TRBV12-5 and TRBJ2-1. The germline CDR1 and CDR2 sequences are LGHNT and FRNRAP. CDR3 size: 15 residues. CDR3 in amino acids: CASGRDRGSYNEQFF. Complete variable domain (other parts from reference TRBV12-5 and TRBJ2-1): DARVTQTPRHKVTEMGQEVTMRCQPILGHNTVFWYRQTMMQGLELLAYFRNRAPLDDSGMPKDRFSAEMPDATLATLKIQPSEPRDSAVYFCASGRDRGSYNEQFFGPGTRLTVL.

Measured by frequency, this clonotype is large. The J gene is TRBJ2-1, the V gene TRBV29-1; TCRdb calls TRBD2, which cannot be checked without DNA. CDR1 and CDR2 from the germline V gene are SQVTM and ANQGSEA. The length of the CDR3 is 15 residues. This chain's CDR3 is CSVSGLAGGDNEQFF.

This clonotype is deemed medium-sized by its frequency. The chain carries TRBV12-3 or TRBV12-4 and TRBJ2-3; TCRdb's D call of TRBD1 is untestable without DNA. The CDR3 totals 15 residues. The CDR3 loop reads CASYAAGTGTDTQYF.

J is TRBJ1-3 and V is TRBV6-1. In germline, CDR1 is MNHNS, CDR2 SASEGT. The CDR3 contains 14 residues. The chain's CDR3 is CASAIQGSGNTIYF.

V gene TRBV6-1 combines with J gene TRBJ2-3; TCRdb indicates TRBD1, and absent DNA this call remains unverified. Germline CDR1 and CDR2: MNHNS and SASEGT. This CDR3 spans 15 amino acids. The CDR3: CASNPGGGGTDTQYF.

The chain's CDR3 is CASSLAPGQGMNTQYF. This sequence joins TRBV11-1 and TRBJ2-3; TCRdb gives TRBD1 as the D gene, but with no DNA this cannot be confirmed. The CDR3 length is 16 residues. CDR1 is SGHAT, CDR2 FQDESV, per germline (reference sequence).

CDR3 loop: CASSYSPTGSYGYTF. The chain recombines TRBV6-5 with TRBJ1-2; TCRdb lists TRBD1, though no DNA is available to test this call. Germline CDR1 and CDR2: MNHEY and SVGAGI. The CDR3 is made up of 15 amino acids.

Considering frequency, this clonotype is medium-sized. The V call is TRBV27, the J call TRBJ2-1. Germline CDR1 reads MNHEY; CDR2 reads SMNVEV (reference sequence). This CDR3 region has 12 residues. The CDR3 protein is CASATVYNEQFF.

The chain uses TRBV6-6 and TRBJ1-2. CDR1 and CDR2 (germline): MNHNY, SVGAGI (reference sequence). This CDR3 has 18 amino acids. The CDR3 here is CASSYARPPGRWDYGYTF.

This clonotype is called medium-sized based on its frequency. The V call is TRBV27, the J call TRBJ2-5. The CDR3 extends over 14 amino acids. Germline V CDR1 and CDR2: MNHEY, SMNVEV (reference sequence). CDR3 loop: CASSATPYQETQYF.